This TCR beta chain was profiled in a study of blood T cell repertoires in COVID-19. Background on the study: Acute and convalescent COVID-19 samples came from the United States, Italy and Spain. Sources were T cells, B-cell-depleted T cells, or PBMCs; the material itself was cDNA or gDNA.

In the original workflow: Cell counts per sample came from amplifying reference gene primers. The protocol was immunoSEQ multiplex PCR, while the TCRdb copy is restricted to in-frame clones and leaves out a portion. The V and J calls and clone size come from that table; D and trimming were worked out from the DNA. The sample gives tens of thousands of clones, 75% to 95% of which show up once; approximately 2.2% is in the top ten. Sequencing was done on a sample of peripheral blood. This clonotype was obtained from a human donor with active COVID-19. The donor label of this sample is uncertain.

CDR3: CASSWESSYNEQFF. The CDR3 DNA reads as TGTGCCAGCAGCTGGGAGAGCTCCTACAATGAGCAGTTCTTC. The chain is built from TRBV6-5 and TRBJ2-1; tentatively, D is TRBD2 (5 bases). CDR1 and CDR2 (germline): MNHEY, SVGAGI. The CDR3 consists of 14 residues. The V end lost 6 bases, the J end lost 0 bases, and 9 bases lay between the germline ends.